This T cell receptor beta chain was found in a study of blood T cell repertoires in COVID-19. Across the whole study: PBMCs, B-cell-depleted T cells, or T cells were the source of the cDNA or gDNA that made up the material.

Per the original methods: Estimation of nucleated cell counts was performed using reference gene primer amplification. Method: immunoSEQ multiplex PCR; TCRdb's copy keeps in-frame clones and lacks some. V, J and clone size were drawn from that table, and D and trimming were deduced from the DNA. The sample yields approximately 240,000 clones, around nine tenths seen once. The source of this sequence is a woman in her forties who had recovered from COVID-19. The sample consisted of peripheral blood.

CDR3 region: CASSLSVRAYNEQFF. The CDR3 coding sequence is TGTGCCAGCAGTTTAAGTGTGAGGGCCTACAATGAGCAGTTCTTC. This chain links TRBV27 with TRBJ2-1; tentative D call: TRBD2 (5 bases). Trimming pared 2 bases from V and 2 bases from J, leaving 10 bases between. The CDR3 covers 15 residues. Germline CDR1 MNHEY, CDR2 SMNVEV (reference sequence).